Described below is a single TCR beta chain sequence and its context. Its antigen remains unidentified. Absent ophthalmopathy progression within 18 months defined stable Graves' hyperthyroidism. Used for diagnoses were clinical symptoms, serum thyroxine and TRAb, thyroid ultrasound and orbital computed tomography. The data were taken from a study of T cells in Graves' hyperthyroidism and ophthalmopathy. V was clipped by 5 bases and J by 1 base; unmatched bases: 10. The germline V gene encodes CDR1 SGHVS and CDR2 FQNEAQ. This CDR3 has 16 amino acids. Amplification yielded TCR beta CDR3 regions, with RNA transcripts as the source. HTBI primers were the set used in a first-round RT-PCR of the TCR CDR3. TCRdb used MiXCR to reprocess the multiplex PCR reads, holding one entry per CDR3 protein. The sample yields hundreds of thousands of distinct CDR3 sequences, 35% to 55% seen once. Findings and limits, study-wide: For ophthalmopathy, model prediction preceded onset by a median roughly 5.9 months.

This chain uses TRBV7-8 with TRBJ2-7; 8 bases are shared with TRBD2. Sequencing used peripheral blood or thyroid tissue (not recorded which). This TCR came from a woman aged 18-30 years with Graves' hyperthyroidism. The CDR3 spells CASSQVSGRGSYEQYF. As DNA, the CDR3 is TGTGCCAGCAGCCAAGTCTCCGGGAGGGGGTCCTACGAGCAGTACTTC.